This TCR beta chain appears in the sequencing data of a study of T cells in Graves' hyperthyroidism and ophthalmopathy. RNA transcripts were the template for amplifying TCR beta CDR3 regions. During a first-round RT-PCR of the TCR CDR3, the HTBI primer set was used. MiXCR was run by TCRdb on the multiplex PCR reads, yielding one entry per CDR3 protein. The table includes some 570,000 distinct CDR3 sequences, 12% to 15% detected once. Many counts were recorded for this clonotype. CDR3 length: 14 amino acids. V was shortened by 2 bases and J by 2 bases, with 10 bases between the two germline ends. Germline V gene data show CDR1 as SEHNR and CDR2 as FQNEAQ (reference sequence).

The origin of this receptor is a woman under 30 with Graves' ophthalmopathy. Sequencing was carried out using blood. The genes are TRBV7-9 and TRBJ2-7, with D perhaps assigned TRBD1 or TRBD2 (5 bases each). The CDR3: CASSLNGAAYEQYF. In nucleotides, the CDR3 is TGTGCCAGCAGCTTAAACGGGGCTGCCTACGAGCAGTACTTC.